A single sample is the source of the 13 T cell receptor beta chains below, sequenced in a study of T-cell reconstitution after alpha-beta-depleted transplantation in children (dated by TCRdb to between 2015 and 2016). To prepare the library, PCR was applied. Sequencing was performed on an Illumina HiSeq 2500. TCR library preparation used molecular barcoding, with unique molecular identifiers applied to normalize quantification of the TCRbeta repertoire. The public reads were quality trimmed at Q25 with fastp and then assembled into clones with MiXCR by TCRdb, keeping productive beta chains. Under each unique CDR3 protein, matching rows form one entry showing the most common genes and DNA. The sample table records a few hundred thousand distinct CDR3 sequences; approximately 13% of these occur just once. Clones ranked in the top ten supply about 6% of the sample. The sequences come from PBMCs from the stem cell graft donor, collected from the stem cell graft. The receptors were sampled from a human donor who donated a stem cell graft to a child with combined immunodeficiency.

This clonotype was observed a handful of times. The genes are TRBV5-1 and TRBJ2-7; weak D call: TRBD2 (5 bases). Trimming removed 4 bases at V and 0 bases at J, with 14 bases between. The CDR3 is 15 amino acids. Germline CDR1 SGHRS, CDR2 YFSETQ. The CDR3 nucleotides read TGCGCCAGCAGCCCACGGGGAGAGAGCTCCTACGAGCAGTACTTC. Translation gives CASSPRGESSYEQYF.

This rearrangement joins TRBV15 to TRBJ2-7; D ambiguous. The V gene's germline CDR1 is LNHNV and CDR2 YYDKDF (reference sequence). V gave up 0 bases and J gave up 5 bases, with 8 bases separating them. The CDR3 is 13 amino acids. DNA of the CDR3: TGTGCCACCAGCAGAGATCTAAGCGACGAGCAGTACTTC. The encoded protein is CATSRDLSDEQYF. Together with reference TRBV15 and TRBJ2-7, the CDR3 gives the full variable domain: DAMVIQNPRYQVTQFGKPVTLSCSQTLNHNVMYWYQQKSSQAPKLLFHYYDKDFNNEADTPDNFQSRRPNTSFCFLDIRSPGLGDTAMYLCATSRDLSDEQYFGPGTRLTVT.

The chain links TRBV27 to TRBJ2-7, with no clear D. The CDR3 totals 13 residues. V lost 2 bases and J 6 bases, leaving 11 bases between the germline ends. The germline V gene has CDR1 MNHEY and CDR2 SMNVEV (reference sequence). DNA of the CDR3: TGTGCCAGCAGTTTAGGCCCCGGTTTCGAGCAGTACTTC. Translating it yields CASSLGPGFEQYF.

This clonotype has more than one count but fewer than ten. The rearrangement joins TRBV20-1 to TRBJ2-7; 9 positions match TRBD1. CDR3 size: 14 residues. In germline, CDR1 is DFQATT, CDR2 SNEGSKA (reference sequence). J was trimmed by 4 bases and V by 6 bases; bases with no gene match: 10. The CDR3 region is CSALRQGEVYEQYF. Written as DNA, the CDR3 is TGCAGTGCCCTCCGACAGGGGGAGGTGTACGAGCAGTACTTC.

This clonotype turned up a few times. The rearrangement joins TRBV12-3 or TRBV12-4 to TRBJ2-1, with D maybe TRBD1 (7 bases). Trimming took off 6 bases at V and 7 bases at J, with 16 bases between the two ends. This CDR3 is built from 14 residues. The CDR3 region has the DNA TGTGCCAGCAGCCCAGAGCCAGGGGGGAATGAGCAGTTCTTC. It is translated as CASSPEPGGNEQFF.

This chain connects TRBV5-1 to TRBJ2-5, with D hard to call. Trimming removed 3 bases from V and 2 bases from J, with 8 bases in between. From germline, CDR1 is SGHRS and CDR2 YFSETQ. The CDR3 covers 13 residues. CDR3 region: CASSSVRQETQYF. As DNA, the CDR3 is TGCGCCAGCAGCTCAGTAAGACAAGAGACCCAGTACTTC.

The table lists this clonotype with many counts. The chain recombines TRBV7-9 with TRBJ1-1; the D is unclear. Germline values: CDR1 SEHNR, CDR2 FQNEAQ (reference sequence). The CDR3 is 14 amino acids. V lost 5 bases and J 3 bases, leaving 13 bases between the germline ends. CDR3 sequence (DNA): TGTGCCAGCAGCCCCCCCGGCGGGGACACTGAAGCTTTCTTT. Translation gives CASSPPGGDTEAFF.

This clonotype was seen a few times. The chain carries TRBV4-2 and TRBJ2-3; 8 bases are a match to TRBD2. Losses at the gene ends were 1 base for V and 5 bases for J; bases not matched to a gene: 2. Germline V gene data show CDR1 as LGHNA and CDR2 as YNFKEQ. The CDR3 is made up of 14 amino acids. CDR3 sequence reads: CASSQAGGGDTQYF. CDR3 DNA: TGTGCCAGCAGCCAAGCGGGGGGGGGAGATACGCAGTATTTT.

This clonotype was counted a few times. This chain joins TRBV7-9 and TRBJ2-7; D gene ambiguous. CDR3 length: 14 amino acids. V lost 1 base to trimming and J lost 2 bases, with 9 bases between them. CDR1 and CDR2 (germline): SEHNR, FQNEAQ (reference sequence). CDR3 in amino acids: CASSLEALTYEQYF. In DNA, the CDR3 is TGTGCCAGCAGCTTAGAAGCATTGACCTACGAGCAGTACTTC.

To note about this clonotype: A much larger clone differs from this one at a single base, so this may be a read error. As DNA, the CDR3 is TGTGCCAGCAGTTTGGGCCGGGCAGCCTACAATGAGCGGTTCTTC. Its translation is CASSLGRAAYNERFF. The rearrangement links TRBV12-3 or TRBV12-4 to TRBJ2-1; unclear D gene. This CDR3 contains 15 residues.

This clonotype showed up just a few times. This rearrangement joins TRBV27 to TRBJ2-3; D is perhaps TRBD2 (6 bases). The germline CDR1 and CDR2 sequences are MNHEY and SMNVEV (reference sequence). CDR3 length: 16 amino acids. Deletions cut 6 bases from V and 2 bases from J, with 18 bases between. CDR3 nucleotides: TGTGCCAGCAGCTATACACCCGGGACTGTCACAGATACGCAGTATTTT. Translated, it gives CASSYTPGTVTDTQYF.

V usage is TRBV5-6 and J usage is TRBJ2-2; D remains ambiguous. This CDR3 comprises 15 residues. CDR1 SGHDT and CDR2 YYEEEE come from the germline V gene. Trimming left V 5 bases short and J 0 bases short, with 11 bases between. CDR3 amino acids: CASRDGPTNTGELFF. CDR3 nucleotide sequence: TGTGCCAGCAGGGACGGACCGACGAACACCGGGGAGCTGTTTTTT.

This rearrangement joins TRBV7-3 to TRBJ1-2; 7 bases match TRBD1. Germline loops: CDR1 SGHTA, CDR2 FQGTGA. This CDR3 has 16 amino acids. Germline trimming cut 5 bases from V and 8 bases from J; bases unmatched to any gene: 17. CDR3 nucleotide sequence: TGTGCCAGCAGCCGAGGGACAGAGACACACGCCAGGGGCTACACCTTC. As protein: CASSRGTETHARGYTF. Combining the CDR3 with reference TRBV7-3 and TRBJ1-2 gives the whole variable domain GAGVSQTPSNKVTEKGKYVELRCDPISGHTALYWYRQSLGQGPEFLIYFQGTGAADDSGLPNDRFFAVRPEGSVSTLKIQRTERGDSAVYLCASSRGTETHARGYTFGSGTRLTVV.